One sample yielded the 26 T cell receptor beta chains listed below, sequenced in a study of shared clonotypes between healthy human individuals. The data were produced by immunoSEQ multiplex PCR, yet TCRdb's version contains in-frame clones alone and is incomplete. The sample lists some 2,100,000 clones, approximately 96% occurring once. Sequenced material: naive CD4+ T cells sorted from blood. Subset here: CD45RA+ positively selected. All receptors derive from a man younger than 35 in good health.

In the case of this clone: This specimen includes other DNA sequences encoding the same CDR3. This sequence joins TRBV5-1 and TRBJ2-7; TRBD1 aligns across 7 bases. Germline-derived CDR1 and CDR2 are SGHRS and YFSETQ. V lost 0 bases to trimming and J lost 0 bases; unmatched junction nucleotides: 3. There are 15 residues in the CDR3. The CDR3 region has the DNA TGCGCCAGCAGCTTGGGGGCAGGGGGCTCCTACGAGCAGTACTTC. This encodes CASSLGAGGSYEQYF.

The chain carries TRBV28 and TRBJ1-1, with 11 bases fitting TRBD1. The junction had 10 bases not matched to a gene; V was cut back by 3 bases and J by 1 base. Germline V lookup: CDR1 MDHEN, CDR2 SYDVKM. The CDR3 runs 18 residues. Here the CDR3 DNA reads TGTGCCAGCAGTTTCTCACCCTGGACAGGGGGCGCGAACACTGAAGCTTTCTTT. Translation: CASSFSPWTGGANTEAFF.

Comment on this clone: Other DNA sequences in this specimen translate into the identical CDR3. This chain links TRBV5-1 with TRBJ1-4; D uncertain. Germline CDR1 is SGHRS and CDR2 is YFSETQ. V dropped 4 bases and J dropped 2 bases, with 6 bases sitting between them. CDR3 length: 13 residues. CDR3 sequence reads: CASSRATNEKLFF. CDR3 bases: TGCGCCAGCAGCAGGGCGACTAATGAAAAACTGTTTTTT. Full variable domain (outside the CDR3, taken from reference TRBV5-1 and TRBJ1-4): KAGVTQTPRYLIKTRGQQVTLSCSPISGHRSVSWYQQTPGQGLQFLFEYFSETQRNKGNFPGRFSGRQFSNSRSEMNVSTLELGDSALYLCASSRATNEKLFFGSGTQLSVL.

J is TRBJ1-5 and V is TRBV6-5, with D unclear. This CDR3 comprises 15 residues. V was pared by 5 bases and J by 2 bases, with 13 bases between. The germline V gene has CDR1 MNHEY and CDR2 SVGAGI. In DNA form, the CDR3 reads TGTGCCAGCAGTCCACAGAGGTCGGGCAATCAGCCCCAGCATTTT. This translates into CASSPQRSGNQPQHF.

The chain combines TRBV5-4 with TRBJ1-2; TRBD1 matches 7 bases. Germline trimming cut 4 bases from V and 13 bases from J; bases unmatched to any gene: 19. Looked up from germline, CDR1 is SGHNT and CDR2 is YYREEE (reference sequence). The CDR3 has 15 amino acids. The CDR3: CASSTPGGTHSPSTF. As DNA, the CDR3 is TGTGCCAGCAGCACCCCAGGGGGGACCCATTCACCTAGCACCTTC.

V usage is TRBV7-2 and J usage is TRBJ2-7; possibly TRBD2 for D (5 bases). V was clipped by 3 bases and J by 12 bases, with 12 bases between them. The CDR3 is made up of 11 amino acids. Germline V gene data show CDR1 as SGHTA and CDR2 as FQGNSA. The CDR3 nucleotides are TGTGCCAGCAGCTTTACCGGGATTCTGTACTTC. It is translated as CASSFTGILYF.

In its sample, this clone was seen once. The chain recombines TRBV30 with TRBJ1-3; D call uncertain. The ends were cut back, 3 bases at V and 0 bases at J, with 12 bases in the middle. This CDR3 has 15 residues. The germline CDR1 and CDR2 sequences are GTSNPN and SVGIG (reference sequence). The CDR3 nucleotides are TGTGCCTGGAGCCTACGCCTTAGCTCTGGAAACACCATATATTTT. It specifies CAWSLRLSSGNTIYF.

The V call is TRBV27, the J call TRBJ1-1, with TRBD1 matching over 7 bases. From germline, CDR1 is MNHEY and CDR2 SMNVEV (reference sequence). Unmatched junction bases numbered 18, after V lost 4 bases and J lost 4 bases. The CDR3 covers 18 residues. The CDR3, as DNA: TGTGCCAGCAGTTCGGGGGCAGGGGGGAATGTAGTGTTCACTGAAGCTTTCTTT. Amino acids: CASSSGAGGNVVFTEAFF.

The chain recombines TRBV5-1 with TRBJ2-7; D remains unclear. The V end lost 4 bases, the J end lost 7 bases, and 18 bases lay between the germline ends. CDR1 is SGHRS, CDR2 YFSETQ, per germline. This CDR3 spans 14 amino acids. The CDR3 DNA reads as TGCGCCAGCAGCGCGGAAGGAAGTTCGAGGGAGCAGTACTTC. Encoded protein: CASSAEGSSREQYF.

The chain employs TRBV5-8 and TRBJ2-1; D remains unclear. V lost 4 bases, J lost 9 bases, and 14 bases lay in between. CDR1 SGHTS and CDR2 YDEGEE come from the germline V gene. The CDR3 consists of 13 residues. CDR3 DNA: TGTGCCAGCAGCGACTGGCTGGGCGCTGAGCAGTTCTTC. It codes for CASSDWLGAEQFF.

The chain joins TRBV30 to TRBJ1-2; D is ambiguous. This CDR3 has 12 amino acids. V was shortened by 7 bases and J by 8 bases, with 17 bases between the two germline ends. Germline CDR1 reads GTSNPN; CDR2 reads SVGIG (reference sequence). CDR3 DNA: TGTGCCTCACGTCCCTCATTGGAGGGCTACACCTTC. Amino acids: CASRPSLEGYTF.

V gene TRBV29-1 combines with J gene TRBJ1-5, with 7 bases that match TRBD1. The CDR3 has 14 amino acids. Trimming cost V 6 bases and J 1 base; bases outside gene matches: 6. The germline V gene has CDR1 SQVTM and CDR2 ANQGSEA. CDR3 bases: TGCAGCGTCTCTCCGGGACAGAGCAATCAGCCCCAGCATTTT. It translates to CSVSPGQSNQPQHF.

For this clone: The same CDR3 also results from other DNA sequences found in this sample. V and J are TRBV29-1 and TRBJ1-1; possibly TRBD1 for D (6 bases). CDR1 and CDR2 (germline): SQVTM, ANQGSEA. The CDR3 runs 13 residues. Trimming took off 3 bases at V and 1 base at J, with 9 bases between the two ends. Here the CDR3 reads CSVEKGGNTEAFF. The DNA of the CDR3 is TGCAGCGTTGAGAAGGGGGGGAACACTGAAGCTTTCTTT.

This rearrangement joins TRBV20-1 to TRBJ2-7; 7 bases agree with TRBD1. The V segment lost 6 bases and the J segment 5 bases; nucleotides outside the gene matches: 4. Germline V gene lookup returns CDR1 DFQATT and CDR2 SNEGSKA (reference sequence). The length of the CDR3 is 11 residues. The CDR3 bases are TGCAGTGCAAGCAGGGGGAACGAGCAGTACTTC. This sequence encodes CSASRGNEQYF.

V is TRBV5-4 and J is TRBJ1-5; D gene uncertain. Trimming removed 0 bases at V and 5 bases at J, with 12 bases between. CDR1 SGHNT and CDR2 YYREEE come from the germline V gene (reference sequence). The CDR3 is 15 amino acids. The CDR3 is CASSLVAKVDQPQHF. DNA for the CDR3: TGTGCCAGCAGCTTGGTTGCGAAGGTGGATCAGCCCCAGCATTTT.

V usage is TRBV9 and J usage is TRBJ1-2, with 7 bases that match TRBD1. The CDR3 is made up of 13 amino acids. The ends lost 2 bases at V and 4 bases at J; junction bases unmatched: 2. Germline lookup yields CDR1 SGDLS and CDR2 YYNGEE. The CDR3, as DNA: TGTGCCAGCAGCGTCCGGGACAGCTATGGCTACACCTTC. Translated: CASSVRDSYGYTF. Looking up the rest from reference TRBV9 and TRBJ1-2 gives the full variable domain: DSGVTQTPKHLITATGQRVTLRCSPRSGDLSVYWYQQSLDQGLQFLIQYYNGEERAKGNILERFSAQQFPDLHSELNLSSLELGDSALYFCASSVRDSYGYTFGSGTRLTVV.

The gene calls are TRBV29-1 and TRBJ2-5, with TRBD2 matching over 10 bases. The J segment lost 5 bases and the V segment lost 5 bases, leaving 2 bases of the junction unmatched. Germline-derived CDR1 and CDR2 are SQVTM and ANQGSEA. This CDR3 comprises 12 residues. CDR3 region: CSVLAGGETQYF. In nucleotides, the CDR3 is TGCAGCGTTTTAGCGGGGGGCGAGACCCAGTACTTC.

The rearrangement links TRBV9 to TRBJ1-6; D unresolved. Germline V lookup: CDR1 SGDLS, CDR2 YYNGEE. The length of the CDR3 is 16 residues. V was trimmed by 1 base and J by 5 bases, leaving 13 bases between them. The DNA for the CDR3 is TGTGCCAGCAGCGTAACGGAGTATTGGGATAATTCACCCCTCCACTTT. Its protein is CASSVTEYWDNSPLHF.

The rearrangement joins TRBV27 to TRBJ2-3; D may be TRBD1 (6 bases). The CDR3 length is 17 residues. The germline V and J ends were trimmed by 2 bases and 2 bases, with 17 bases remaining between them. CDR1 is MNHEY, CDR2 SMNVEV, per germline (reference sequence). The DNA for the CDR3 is TGTGCCAGCAGTTTAAGGCCGGACAGAACCTTCACAGATACGCAGTATTTT. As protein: CASSLRPDRTFTDTQYF.

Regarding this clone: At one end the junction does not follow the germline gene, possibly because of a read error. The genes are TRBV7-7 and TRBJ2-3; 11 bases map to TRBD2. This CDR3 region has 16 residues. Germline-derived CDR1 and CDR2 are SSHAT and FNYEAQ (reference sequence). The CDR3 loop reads CASSRLAGGDTDTQYF. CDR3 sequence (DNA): TGTGCTAGCAGCCGGCTAGCGGGAGGTGACACAGATACGCAGTATTTT.

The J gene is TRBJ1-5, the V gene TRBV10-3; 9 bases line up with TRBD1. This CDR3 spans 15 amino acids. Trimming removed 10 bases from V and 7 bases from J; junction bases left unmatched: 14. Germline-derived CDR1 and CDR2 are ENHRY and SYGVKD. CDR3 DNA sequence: TGTGCCACCTCTGAGGGACAGGGTTTCGGGCAGCCCCAGCATTTT. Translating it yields CATSEGQGFGQPQHF.

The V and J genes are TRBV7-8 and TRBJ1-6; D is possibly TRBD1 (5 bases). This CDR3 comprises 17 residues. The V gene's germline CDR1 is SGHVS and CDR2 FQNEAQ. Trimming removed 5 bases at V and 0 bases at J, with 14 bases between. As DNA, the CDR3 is TGTGCCAGCAGCCGGGGGGGTCCGAGCTCCTATAATTCACCCCTCCACTTT. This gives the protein CASSRGGPSSYNSPLHF.

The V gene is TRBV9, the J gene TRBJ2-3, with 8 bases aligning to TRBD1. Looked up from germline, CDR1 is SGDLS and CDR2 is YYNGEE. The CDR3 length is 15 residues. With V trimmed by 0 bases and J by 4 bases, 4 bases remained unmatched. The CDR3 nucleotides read TGTGCCAGCAGCGTAGGGTACAGGGGGGCAGATACGCAGTATTTT. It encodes CASSVGYRGADTQYF.

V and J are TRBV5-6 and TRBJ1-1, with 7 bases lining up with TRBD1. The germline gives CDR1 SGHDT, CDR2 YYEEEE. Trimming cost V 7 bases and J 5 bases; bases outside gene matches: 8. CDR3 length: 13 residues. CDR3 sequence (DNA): TGTGCCAGCGACAGGGTTTGGGGAACTGAAGCTTTCTTT. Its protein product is CASDRVWGTEAFF.

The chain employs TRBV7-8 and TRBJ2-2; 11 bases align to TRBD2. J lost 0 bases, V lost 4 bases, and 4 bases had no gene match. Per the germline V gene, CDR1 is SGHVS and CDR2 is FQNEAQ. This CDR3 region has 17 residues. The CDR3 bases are TGTGCCAGCAGCTCCCTGACTAGCGGGACGAACACCGGGGAGCTGTTTTTT. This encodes CASSSLTSGTNTGELFF.

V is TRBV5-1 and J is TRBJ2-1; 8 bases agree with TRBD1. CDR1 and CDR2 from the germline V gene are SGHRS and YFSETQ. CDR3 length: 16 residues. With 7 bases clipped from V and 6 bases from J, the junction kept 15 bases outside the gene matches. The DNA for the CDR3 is TGCGCCAGCCGACCTCTACAGGGGGATCGAGTCAATGAGCAGTTCTTC. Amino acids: CASRPLQGDRVNEQFF.